The rows below give T cell receptor beta chains drawn from one sample of a study of CD8+CD57+ T cells in acquired aplastic anemia. TCRdb reanalysed the reads using MiXCR and keeps one entry per CDR3 protein. The sample gives 200,000 to 250,000 distinct CDR3 sequences, roughly 35% of which show up once; 1.1% is in the top ten. The sequenced material came from sorted CD4+, CD8+, or CD8+CD57+ T cells (not recorded which) from PBMCs. The receptors shown here come from a human donor in good health, serving as a control. Each CDR3 is given with its conserved first and last residue. The D gene is left open where the match is weak. A row's size may be missing; if present it is once, few, many or a size class.

J,size,D,V,CDR3,DNA
TRBJ1-4,many,NA,TRBV15,CAPSVATNEKLFF,TGTGCCCCCTCGGTTGCAACTAATGAAAAACTGTTTTTT
TRBJ2-1,few,NA,TRBV12-3/TRBV12-4,CASSLGAVSYNEQFF,TGTGCCAGCAGTTTAGGGGCAGTGTCCTACAATGAGCAGTTCTTC
TRBJ2-1,many,NA,TRBV19,CASSIGKDLKAYNEQFF,TGTGCCAGTAGTATAGGAAAGGACCTCAAGGCGTACAATGAGCAGTTCTTC
TRBJ2-3,few,TRBD1,TRBV15,CATSREGTATDTQYF,TGTGCCACCAGCAGAGAAGGGACAGCTACAGATACGCAGTATTTT
TRBJ2-1,many,TRBD2,TRBV19,CASSKGLAGGHEQFF,TGTGCCAGTAGTAAGGGACTAGCGGGGGGGCATGAGCAGTTCTTC
TRBJ1-2,many,NA,TRBV5-1,CASSLAIGLNYGYTF,TGCGCCAGCAGCTTGGCCATAGGGCTTAACTATGGCTACACCTTC
TRBJ2-7,many,TRBD2,TRBV7-9,CASSLSWLAGEQYF,TGTGCCAGCAGCTTATCTTGGCTAGCGGGCGAGCAGTACTTC
TRBJ2-4,NA,TRBD1,TRBV12-5,CASGFYTGGRGTKNIQYF,TGTGCTAGTGGTTTCTATACAGGGGGACGGGGAACCAAAAACATTCAGTACTTC
TRBJ2-5,many,TRBD2,TRBV9,CASSVTGTSFLETQYF,TGTGCCAGCAGCGTAACCGGGACTAGCTTTCTTGAGACCCAGTACTTC
TRBJ1-2,few,TRBD1,TRBV11-1,CASSLSEGAFGYTF,TGTGCCAGCAGCTTATCCGAGGGGGCGTTTGGCTACACCTTC
TRBJ2-7,many,NA,TRBV11-2,CASSLRAGGPNSSYEQYF,TGTGCCAGCAGTTTAAGGGCTGGAGGCCCAAACAGCTCCTACGAGCAGTACTTC
TRBJ2-5,NA,TRBD2,TRBV24-1,CATSDLSGTYQETQYF,TGTGCCACCAGTGATTTGAGCGGGACGTACCAAGAGACCCAGTACTTC
TRBJ1-1,many,NA,TRBV13,CASSGTWASNTEAFF,TGTGCCAGCAGCGGTACGTGGGCGTCGAACACTGAAGCTTTCTTT